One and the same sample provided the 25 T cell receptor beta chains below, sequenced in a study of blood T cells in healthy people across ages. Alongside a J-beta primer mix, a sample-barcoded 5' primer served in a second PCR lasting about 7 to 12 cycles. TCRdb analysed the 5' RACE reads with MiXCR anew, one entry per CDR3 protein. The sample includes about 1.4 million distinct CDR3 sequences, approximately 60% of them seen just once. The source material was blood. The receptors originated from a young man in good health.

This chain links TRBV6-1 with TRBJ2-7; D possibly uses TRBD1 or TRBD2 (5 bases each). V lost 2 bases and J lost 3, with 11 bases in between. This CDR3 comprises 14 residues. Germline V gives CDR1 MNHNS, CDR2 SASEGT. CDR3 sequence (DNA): TGTGCCAGCAGTGAATGGGGGAGACACTACGAGCAGTACTTC. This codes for CASSEWGRHYEQYF.

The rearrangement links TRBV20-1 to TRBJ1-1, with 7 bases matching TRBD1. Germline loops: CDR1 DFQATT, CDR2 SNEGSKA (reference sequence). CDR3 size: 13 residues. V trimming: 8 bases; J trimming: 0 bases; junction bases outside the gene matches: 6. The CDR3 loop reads CSSRGQMNTEAFF. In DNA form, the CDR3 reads TGCAGTTCCCGGGGACAGATGAACACTGAAGCTTTCTTT.

The CDR3: CASSYGRGPYNEQFF. CDR3 DNA sequence: TGTGCCAGCAGTTACGGCCGAGGGCCCTACAATGAGCAGTTCTTC. The J gene is TRBJ2-1, the V gene TRBV6-5; a possible D gene is TRBD2 (5 bases). The CDR3 length is 15 residues. The germline V gene encodes CDR1 MNHEY and CDR2 SVGAGI. V lost 2 bases, J lost 2 bases, and 10 bases lay in between.

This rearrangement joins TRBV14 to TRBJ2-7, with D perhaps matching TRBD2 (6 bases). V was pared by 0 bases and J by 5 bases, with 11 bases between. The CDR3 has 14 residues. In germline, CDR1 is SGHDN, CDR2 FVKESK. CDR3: CASSQDHAGNEQYF. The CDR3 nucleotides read TGTGCCAGCAGCCAAGATCATGCGGGGAACGAGCAGTACTTC.

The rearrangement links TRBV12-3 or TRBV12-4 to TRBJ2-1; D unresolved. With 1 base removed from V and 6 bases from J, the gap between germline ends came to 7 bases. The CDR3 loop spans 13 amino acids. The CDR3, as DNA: TGTGCCAGCAGTTTAGTTCCAACCAATGAGCAGTTCTTC. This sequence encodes CASSLVPTNEQFF.

The CDR3 nucleotides read TGCAGTGCTAGCCTCCGGGGGGTGAGCTCCTACAATGAGCAGTTCTTC. Translated, it gives CSASLRGVSSYNEQFF. The chain has TRBV20-1 and TRBJ2-1; TRBD2 aligns across 7 bases. The CDR3 runs 16 residues. V lost 3 bases to trimming and J lost 0 bases; unmatched junction nucleotides: 8. Germline lookup yields CDR1 DFQATT and CDR2 SNEGSKA (reference sequence).

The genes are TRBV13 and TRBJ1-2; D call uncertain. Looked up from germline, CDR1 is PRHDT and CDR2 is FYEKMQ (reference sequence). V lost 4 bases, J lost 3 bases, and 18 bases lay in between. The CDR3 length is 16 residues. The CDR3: CASSYPATPADYGYTF. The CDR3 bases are TGTGCCAGCAGCTACCCGGCGACCCCGGCGGACTATGGCTACACCTTC.

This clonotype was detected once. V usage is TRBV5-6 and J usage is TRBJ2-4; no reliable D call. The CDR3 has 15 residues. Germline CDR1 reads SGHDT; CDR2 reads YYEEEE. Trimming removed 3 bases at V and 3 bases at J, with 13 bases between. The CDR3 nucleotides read TGTGCCAGCAGCTCTCCGCGCTGGGGCAAAAACATTCAGTACTTC. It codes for CASSSPRWGKNIQYF.

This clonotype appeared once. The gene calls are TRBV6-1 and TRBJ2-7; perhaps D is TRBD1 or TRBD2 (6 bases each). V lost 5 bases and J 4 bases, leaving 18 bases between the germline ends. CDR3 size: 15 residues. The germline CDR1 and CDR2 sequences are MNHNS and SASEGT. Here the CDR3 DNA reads TGTGCCAGCAGTAGCCGGGACGGGGGCGGATACGAGCAGTACTTC. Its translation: CASSSRDGGGYEQYF.

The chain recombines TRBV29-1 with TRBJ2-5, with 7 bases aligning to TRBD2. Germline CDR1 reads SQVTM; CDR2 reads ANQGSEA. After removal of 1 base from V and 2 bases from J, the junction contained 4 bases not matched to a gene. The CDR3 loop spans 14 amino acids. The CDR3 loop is CSVEVGGFQETQYF. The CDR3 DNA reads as TGCAGCGTTGAAGTGGGGGGGTTTCAAGAGACCCAGTACTTC.

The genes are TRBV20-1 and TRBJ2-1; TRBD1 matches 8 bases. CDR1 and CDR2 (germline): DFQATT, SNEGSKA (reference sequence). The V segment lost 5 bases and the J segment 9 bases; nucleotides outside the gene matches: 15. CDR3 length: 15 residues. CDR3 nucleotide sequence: TGCAGTGCTCAAACCCCCCGGGACAGGAGGTTTGAGCAGTTCTTC. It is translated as CSAQTPRDRRFEQFF.

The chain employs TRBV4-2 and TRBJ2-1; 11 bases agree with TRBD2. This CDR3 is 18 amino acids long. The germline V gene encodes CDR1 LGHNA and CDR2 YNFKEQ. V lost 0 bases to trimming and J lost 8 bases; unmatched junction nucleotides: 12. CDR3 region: CASSQDGTSGYGRHEQFF. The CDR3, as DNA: TGTGCCAGCAGCCAAGATGGGACTAGCGGTTACGGCCGGCATGAGCAGTTCTTC.

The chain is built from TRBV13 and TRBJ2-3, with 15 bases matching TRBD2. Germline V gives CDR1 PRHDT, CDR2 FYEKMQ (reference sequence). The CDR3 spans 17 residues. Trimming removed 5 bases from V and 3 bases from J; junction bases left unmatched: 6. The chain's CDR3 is CASSTSGTSGGTDTQYF. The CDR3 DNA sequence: TGTGCCAGCAGCACCTCCGGGACTAGCGGGGGGACAGATACGCAGTATTTT.

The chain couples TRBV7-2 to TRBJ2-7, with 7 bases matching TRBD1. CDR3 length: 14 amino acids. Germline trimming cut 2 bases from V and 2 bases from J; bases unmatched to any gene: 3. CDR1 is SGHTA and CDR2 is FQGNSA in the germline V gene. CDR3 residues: CASSLWTGTYEQYF. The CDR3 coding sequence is TGTGCCAGCAGCTTATGGACAGGTACCTACGAGCAGTACTTC.

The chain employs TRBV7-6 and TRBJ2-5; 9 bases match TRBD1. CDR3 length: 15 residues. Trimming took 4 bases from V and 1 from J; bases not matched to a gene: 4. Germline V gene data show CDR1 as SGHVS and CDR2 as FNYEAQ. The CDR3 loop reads CASSSYRGPQETQYF. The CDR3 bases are TGTGCCAGCAGCTCATACAGGGGGCCCCAAGAGACCCAGTACTTC.

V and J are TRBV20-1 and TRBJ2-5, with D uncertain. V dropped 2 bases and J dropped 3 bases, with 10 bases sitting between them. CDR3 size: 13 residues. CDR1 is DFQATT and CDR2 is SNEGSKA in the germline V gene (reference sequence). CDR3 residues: CSARQWAKETQYF. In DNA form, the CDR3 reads TGCAGTGCTAGACAGTGGGCCAAAGAGACCCAGTACTTC.

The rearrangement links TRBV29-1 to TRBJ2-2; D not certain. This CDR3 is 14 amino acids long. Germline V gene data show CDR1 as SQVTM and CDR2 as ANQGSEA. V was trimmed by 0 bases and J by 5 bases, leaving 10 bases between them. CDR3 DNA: TGCAGCGTTGAAGAAGACGGCTTGACCGGGGAGCTGTTTTTT. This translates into CSVEEDGLTGELFF.

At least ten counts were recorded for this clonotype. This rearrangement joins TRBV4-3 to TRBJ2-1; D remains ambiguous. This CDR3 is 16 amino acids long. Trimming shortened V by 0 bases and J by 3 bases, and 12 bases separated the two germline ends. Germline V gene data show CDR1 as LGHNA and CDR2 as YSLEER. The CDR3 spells CASSQDLGNSYNEQFF. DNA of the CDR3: TGCGCCAGCAGCCAAGATCTTGGTAATAGCTACAATGAGCAGTTCTTC.

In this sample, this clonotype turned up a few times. CDR3 sequence reads: CASSSPGIDFSGANVLTF. CDR3 sequence (DNA): TGTGCCAGCAGTTCCCCCGGGATAGATTTCTCTGGGGCCAACGTCCTGACTTTC. The chain is built from TRBV12-3 or TRBV12-4 and TRBJ2-6; the D gene is possibly TRBD2 (5 bases). The CDR3 runs 18 residues. Between the trimmed V and J ends, which lost 4 bases and 0 bases, there was a span of 16 bases.

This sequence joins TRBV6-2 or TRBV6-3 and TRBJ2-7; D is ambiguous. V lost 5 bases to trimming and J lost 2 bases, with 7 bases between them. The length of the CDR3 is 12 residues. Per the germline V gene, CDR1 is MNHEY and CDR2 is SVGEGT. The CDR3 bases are TGTGCCAGCAGTGCCCGTACCTACGAGCAGTACTTC. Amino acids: CASSARTYEQYF.

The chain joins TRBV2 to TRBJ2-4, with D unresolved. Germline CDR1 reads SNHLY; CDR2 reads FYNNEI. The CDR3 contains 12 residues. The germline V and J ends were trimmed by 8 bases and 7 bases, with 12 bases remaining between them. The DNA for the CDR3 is TGTGCCAGCTCCCCAAGCTCCAACATTCAGTACTTC. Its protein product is CASSPSSNIQYF.

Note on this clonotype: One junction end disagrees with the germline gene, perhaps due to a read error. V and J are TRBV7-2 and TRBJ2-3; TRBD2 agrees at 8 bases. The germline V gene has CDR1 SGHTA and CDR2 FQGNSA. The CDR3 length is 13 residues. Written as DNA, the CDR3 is TGTGTCAGCCAGCGGGGGAACACAGATACGCAGTATTTT. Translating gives CVSQRGNTDTQYF. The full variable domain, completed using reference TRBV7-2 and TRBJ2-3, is GAGVSQSPSNKVTEKGKDVELRCDPISGHTALYWYRQSLGQGLEFLIYFQGNSAPDKSGLPSDRFSAERTGGSVSTLTIQRTQQEDSAVYLCVSQRGNTDTQYFGPGTRLTVL.

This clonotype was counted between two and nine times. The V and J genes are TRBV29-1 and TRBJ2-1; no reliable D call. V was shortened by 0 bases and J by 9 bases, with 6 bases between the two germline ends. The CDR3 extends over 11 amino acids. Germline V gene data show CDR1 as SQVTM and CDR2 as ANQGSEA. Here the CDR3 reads CSVEDGGEQFF. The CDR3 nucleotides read TGCAGCGTTGAAGATGGTGGTGAGCAGTTCTTC.

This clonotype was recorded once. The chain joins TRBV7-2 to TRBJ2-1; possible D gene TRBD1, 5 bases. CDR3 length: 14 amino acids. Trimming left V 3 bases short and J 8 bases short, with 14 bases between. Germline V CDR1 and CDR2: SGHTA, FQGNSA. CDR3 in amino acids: CASSFRRASYEQFF. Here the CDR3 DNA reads TGTGCCAGCAGCTTTCGCAGGGCTTCGTATGAGCAGTTCTTC.

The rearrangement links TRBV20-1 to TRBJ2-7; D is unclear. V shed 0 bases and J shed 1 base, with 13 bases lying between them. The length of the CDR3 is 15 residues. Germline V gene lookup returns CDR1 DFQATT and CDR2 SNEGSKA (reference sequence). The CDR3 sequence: CSARERMGPSYEQYF. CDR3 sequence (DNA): TGCAGTGCTAGAGAAAGGATGGGCCCTTCCTACGAGCAGTACTTC.